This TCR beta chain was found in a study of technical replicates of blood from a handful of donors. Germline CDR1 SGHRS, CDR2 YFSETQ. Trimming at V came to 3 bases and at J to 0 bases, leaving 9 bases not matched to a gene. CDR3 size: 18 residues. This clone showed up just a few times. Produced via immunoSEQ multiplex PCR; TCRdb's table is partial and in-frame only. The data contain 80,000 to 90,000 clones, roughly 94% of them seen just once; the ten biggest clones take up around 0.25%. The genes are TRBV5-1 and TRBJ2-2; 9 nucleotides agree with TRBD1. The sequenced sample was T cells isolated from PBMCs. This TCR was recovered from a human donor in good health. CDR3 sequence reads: CASSYRQGDYPNTGELFF. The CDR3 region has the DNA TGCGCCAGCAGCTACCGACAGGGGGATTACCCGAACACCGGGGAGCTGTTTTTT.